The 24 T cell receptor beta chains listed next were all sequenced from one sample in a study of human T cells and chemical hapten exposure. Specified time point: patch test 1, 2 weeks after DPC sensitization. As for treatment: therapeutic diphenylcyclopropenone sensitization with weekly scalp DPC. TCRdb reprocessed the RACE reads with MiXCR, giving one entry per CDR3 protein. Of around 380,000 distinct CDR3 sequences detected, around 5% appear once; the ten largest clones hold over 2%. The sample in question was whole blood, obtained in connection with sensitization to the hapten diphenylcyclopropenone (DPC). The receptors derive from a woman aged 50 to 60 with alopecia areata. Some clones in this sample may be carry-over from other donors' samples.

The chain uses TRBV12-3 or TRBV12-4 and TRBJ1-6; D is ambiguous. V was trimmed by 2 bases and J by 7 bases, leaving 6 bases between them. This CDR3 spans 13 amino acids. The CDR3 bases are TGTGCCAGCAGTTTAAAATCGAATTCACCCCTCCACTTT. This translates into CASSLKSNSPLHF.

The table lists this clonotype with many counts. This chain links TRBV5-1 with TRBJ2-2; D remains unclear. The germline V gene has CDR1 SGHRS and CDR2 YFSETQ. V lost 5 bases to trimming and J lost 4 bases, with 15 bases between them. The CDR3 is 15 residues long. The CDR3: CASRSGPGGTGELFF. The DNA for the CDR3 is TGCGCCAGCAGGTCGGGCCCCGGTGGCACCGGGGAGCTGTTTTTT.

This clonotype was counted at least ten times. The DNA for the CDR3 is TGTGCCAGCACCGATCGAGGGAGGGCCACTGATACGCAGTATTTT. Its translation is CASTDRGRATDTQYF. The J gene is TRBJ2-3, the V gene TRBV6-2 or TRBV6-3; 7 bases are a match to TRBD2. CDR1 and CDR2 (germline): MNHEY, SVGEGT. V lost 7 bases, J lost 6 bases, and 13 bases stayed unmatched. CDR3 size: 15 residues.

The chain's CDR3 is CASSESGLREQYF. The CDR3 nucleotides read TGCGCCAGCAGTGAGTCCGGGCTCAGGGAGCAGTACTTC. The rearrangement uses TRBV10-1 and TRBJ2-7; no firm D call. V lost 0 bases, J lost 7 bases, and 10 bases lay in between. The CDR3 runs to 13 residues. Looked up from germline, CDR1 is WNHNN and CDR2 is SYGVQD (reference sequence).

In its sample, this clonotype was seen many times. The V and J genes are TRBV3-1 and TRBJ2-3; 8 nucleotides agree with TRBD2. Germline CDR1 is LGHDT and CDR2 is YNNKEL (reference sequence). The CDR3 totals 17 residues. Unmatched junction bases numbered 8, after V lost 0 bases and J lost 3 bases. The CDR3 DNA sequence: TGTGCCAGCAGCCAAGATCACCCGGGAGGGCGGACAGATACGCAGTATTTT. It yields the protein CASSQDHPGGRTDTQYF.

The rearrangement links TRBV3-1 to TRBJ1-1, with D perhaps TRBD1 (5 bases). Germline lookup yields CDR1 LGHDT and CDR2 YNNKEL (reference sequence). V was pared by 0 bases and J by 10 bases, with 15 bases between. This CDR3 comprises 14 residues. The DNA for the CDR3 is TGTGCCAGCAGCCAAGAGGGGCCGCGTTATGGAGCTTTCTTT. It specifies CASSQEGPRYGAFF.

This clonotype was counted at least ten times. The chain employs TRBV11-2 and TRBJ2-5, with 12 bases lining up with TRBD2. Germline lookup yields CDR1 SGHAT and CDR2 FQNNGV. V dropped 5 bases and J dropped 0; count of bases not matched to a gene: 7. The CDR3 runs to 17 residues. The DNA of the CDR3 is TGTGCCAGCAGCACTAGCGGGGGGTCCCATTACCAAGAGACCCAGTACTTC. Translated: CASSTSGGSHYQETQYF.

This clonotype was detected many times. The CDR3 region is CASRPETVLTEAFF. The CDR3 nucleotides are TGTGCCAGCAGGCCCGAGACAGTTTTGACTGAAGCTTTCTTT. This chain uses TRBV12-3 or TRBV12-4 with TRBJ1-1; tentative D call: TRBD1 (5 bases). This CDR3 has 14 residues. Trimming cost V 6 bases and J 5 bases, with 16 bases left between them.

This clonotype was seen at least ten times. The V and J genes are TRBV6-5 and TRBJ1-1; D might be TRBD1 (6 bases). The CDR3 is 11 amino acids. In germline, CDR1 is MNHEY, CDR2 SVGAGI. The germline V and J ends were trimmed by 6 bases and 13 bases, with 15 bases remaining between them. The CDR3 coding sequence is TGTGCCAGCAGCCGCCTTCAGGGGAGTTTCTTT. Translation gives CASSRLQGSFF.

This clonotype has ten or more counts. The rearrangement uses TRBV9 and TRBJ2-3; tentatively, D is TRBD2 (5 bases). CDR3 size: 14 residues. Germline CDR1 SGDLS, CDR2 YYNGEE. V was pared by 0 bases and J by 3 bases, with 8 bases between. The CDR3 loop reads CASSVGEMTDTQYF. CDR3 in DNA: TGTGCCAGCAGCGTAGGGGAGATGACAGATACGCAGTATTTT.

This clonotype appeared many times. The V call is TRBV27, the J call TRBJ2-1; 8 bases match TRBD1. Germline V gene lookup returns CDR1 MNHEY and CDR2 SMNVEV (reference sequence). The CDR3 totals 15 residues. V trimming: 5 bases; J trimming: 4 bases; junction bases outside the gene matches: 7. CDR3 protein: CASSPTGGPYNEQFF. Written as DNA, the CDR3 is TGTGCCAGCAGTCCCACAGGGGGACCTTACAATGAGCAGTTCTTC.

This clonotype was counted many times. The chain carries TRBV7-9 and TRBJ2-1; 9 nucleotides agree with TRBD2. The CDR3 is 14 amino acids. CDR1 and CDR2 (germline): SEHNR, FQNEAQ (reference sequence). With 5 bases clipped from V and 7 bases from J, the junction kept 6 bases outside the gene matches. The CDR3 sequence is CASSPSGNSNEQFF. As DNA, the CDR3 is TGTGCCAGCAGCCCTAGCGGGAATTCGAATGAGCAGTTCTTC.

The rearrangement uses TRBV30 and TRBJ2-7, with a tentative D call TRBD2 (5 bases). V was trimmed by 3 bases and J by 2 bases, leaving 14 bases between them. This CDR3 contains 14 residues. The germline CDR1 and CDR2 sequences are GTSNPN and SVGIG (reference sequence). This CDR3 is CAWRAEGLPYEQYF. CDR3 bases: TGTGCCTGGAGGGCAGAGGGCCTACCCTACGAGCAGTACTTC.

This clonotype has at least ten counts. The chain employs TRBV28 and TRBJ1-2; D is undetermined. Germline CDR1 MDHEN, CDR2 SYDVKM. The CDR3 is made up of 14 amino acids. Trimming left V 2 bases short and J 7 bases short, with 14 bases between. CDR3 DNA sequence: TGTGCCAGCAGTTTAGGACCTCAGCCAATTGGCTACACCTTC. Translating it yields CASSLGPQPIGYTF.

This clonotype has at least ten counts. J is TRBJ1-6 and V is TRBV28, with a weak D call TRBD1 (6 bases). V was shortened by 6 bases and J by 10 bases, with 16 bases between the two germline ends. This CDR3 is built from 14 residues. Germline assignment: CDR1 MDHEN and CDR2 SYDVKM. The CDR3 protein is CASREEGGGSPLHF. The CDR3 nucleotides read TGTGCCAGCAGGGAGGAGGGGGGGGGCTCACCCCTCCACTTT.

This clonotype was found many times. V is TRBV29-1 and J is TRBJ2-1; D remains ambiguous. Germline-derived CDR1 and CDR2 are SQVTM and ANQGSEA. V lost 4 bases, J lost 6 bases, and 10 bases lay in between. The CDR3 totals 12 residues. The CDR3 DNA reads TGCAGCGTTGTCGCCAGAAGCAATGAGCAGTTCTTC. Translated, it gives CSVVARSNEQFF.

There are a few counts of this clonotype. The chain links TRBV12-5 to TRBJ2-6; D may match TRBD1 or TRBD2 (6 bases each). Deletions cut 1 base from V and 3 bases from J, with 16 bases between. This CDR3 region has 18 residues. CDR1 LGHNT and CDR2 FRNRAP come from the germline V gene. The chain's CDR3 is CASGLARTGAGGANVLTF. As DNA, the CDR3 is TGTGCTAGTGGTTTGGCTCGAACGGGGGCGGGTGGGGCCAACGTCCTGACTTTC.

This clonotype showed up just a few times. The CDR3 DNA follows: TGCAGTGCGGGCGGCGATAATGAGCAGTTCTTC. Amino acids: CSAGGDNEQFF. The chain carries TRBV20-1 and TRBJ2-1, with D uncertain. V lost 6 bases and J lost 7, with 10 bases in between. CDR3 length: 11 amino acids. The germline V gene encodes CDR1 DFQATT and CDR2 SNEGSKA (reference sequence).

This clonotype occurred many times. V usage is TRBV6-5 and J usage is TRBJ2-7, with TRBD1 matching 12 bases. Germline loops: CDR1 MNHEY, CDR2 SVGAGI. Losses at the gene ends were 7 bases for V and 7 bases for J; bases not matched to a gene: 5. The CDR3 totals 13 residues. The CDR3 DNA is TGTGCCAGCAAGGGACAGGGGGCCCGGGAGCAGTACTTC. It yields the protein CASKGQGAREQYF.

Notes on this clonotype: A much larger clone sits a single nucleotide away, making a read error possible. The chain uses TRBV27 and TRBJ2-7; 11 nucleotides align to TRBD2. The CDR3 is made up of 15 amino acids. J lost 7 bases, V lost 10 bases, and 15 bases had no gene match. The germline V gene encodes CDR1 MNHEY and CDR2 SMNVEV (reference sequence). For the CDR3, the DNA is TGTGCCACCACCCCACTAGCGGGAGTTCGTCGGGAGCAGTACTTC. It encodes CATTPLAGVRREQYF.

This clonotype was found many times. The chain combines TRBV4-3 with TRBJ2-7; TRBD1 is a possible D gene (5 bases). This CDR3 spans 15 amino acids. Germline assignment: CDR1 LGHNA and CDR2 YSLEER. V was trimmed by 1 base and J by 1 base, leaving 11 bases between them. The CDR3 region has the DNA TGCGCCAGCAGCCAAGTTCTGGGGCCTTCCTACGAGCAGTACTTC. This sequence encodes CASSQVLGPSYEQYF.

This clonotype was seen a handful of times. V and J are TRBV5-4 and TRBJ1-4; D ambiguous. The V gene's germline CDR1 is SGHNT and CDR2 YYREEE (reference sequence). The CDR3 is 16 amino acids. Trimming stripped 0 bases from V and 0 bases from J, with 9 bases between. The CDR3 is CASSLAGGSTNEKLFF. DNA of the CDR3: TGTGCCAGCAGCTTGGCAGGTGGTTCAACTAATGAAAAACTGTTTTTT.

The sample holds a few counts of this clonotype. The rearrangement links TRBV4-1 to TRBJ1-1; D is perhaps TRBD1 (5 bases). This CDR3 contains 15 residues. Germline-derived CDR1 and CDR2 are MGHRA and YSYEKL. The V end lost 3 bases, the J end lost 3 bases, and 14 bases lay between the germline ends. The CDR3 loop reads CASSQPTDLDTEAFF. The CDR3 bases are TGCGCCAGCAGCCAGCCGACAGATCTGGACACTGAAGCTTTCTTT.

This clonotype has only a few counts. The chain combines TRBV6-2 or TRBV6-3 with TRBJ1-2; D unclear. This CDR3 comprises 13 residues. Germline CDR1 MNHEY, CDR2 SVGEGT. The ends were cut back, 4 bases at V and 3 bases at J, with 9 bases in the middle. In DNA, the CDR3 is TGTGCCAGCAGTTTTCTACACGACTATGGCTACACCTTC. Amino acids: CASSFLHDYGYTF.